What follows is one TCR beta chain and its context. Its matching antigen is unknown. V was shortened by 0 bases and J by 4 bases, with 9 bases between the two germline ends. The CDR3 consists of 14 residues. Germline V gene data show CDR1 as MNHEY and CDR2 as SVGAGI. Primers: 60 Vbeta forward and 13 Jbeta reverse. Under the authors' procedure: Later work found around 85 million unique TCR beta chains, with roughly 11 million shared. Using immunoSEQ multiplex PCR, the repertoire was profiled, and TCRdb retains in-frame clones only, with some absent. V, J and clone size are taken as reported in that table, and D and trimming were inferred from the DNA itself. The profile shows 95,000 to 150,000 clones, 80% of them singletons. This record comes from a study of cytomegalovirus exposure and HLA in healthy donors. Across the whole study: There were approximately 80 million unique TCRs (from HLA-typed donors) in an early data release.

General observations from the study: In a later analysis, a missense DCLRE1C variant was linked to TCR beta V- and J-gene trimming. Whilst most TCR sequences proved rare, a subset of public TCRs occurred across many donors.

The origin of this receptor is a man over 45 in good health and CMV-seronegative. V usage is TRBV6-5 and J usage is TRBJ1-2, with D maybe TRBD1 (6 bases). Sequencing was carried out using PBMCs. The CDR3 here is CASSYSRDIYGYTF. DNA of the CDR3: TGTGCCAGCAGTTACTCGAGGGACATCTATGGCTACACCTTC.